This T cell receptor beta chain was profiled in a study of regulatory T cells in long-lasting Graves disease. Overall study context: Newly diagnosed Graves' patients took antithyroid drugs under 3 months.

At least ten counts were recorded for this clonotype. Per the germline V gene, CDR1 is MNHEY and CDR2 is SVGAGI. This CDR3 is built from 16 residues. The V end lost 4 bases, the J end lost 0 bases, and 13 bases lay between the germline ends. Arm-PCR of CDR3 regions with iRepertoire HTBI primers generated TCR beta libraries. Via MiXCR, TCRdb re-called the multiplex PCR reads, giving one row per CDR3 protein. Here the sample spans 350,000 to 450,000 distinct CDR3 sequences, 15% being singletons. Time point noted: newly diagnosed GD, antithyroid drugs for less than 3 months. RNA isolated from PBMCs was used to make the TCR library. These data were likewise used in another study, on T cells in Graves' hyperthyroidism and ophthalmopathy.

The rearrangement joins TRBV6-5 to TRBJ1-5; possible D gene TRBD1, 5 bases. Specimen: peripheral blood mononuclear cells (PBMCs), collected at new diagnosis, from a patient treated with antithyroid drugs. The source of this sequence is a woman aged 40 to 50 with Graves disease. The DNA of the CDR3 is TGTGCCAGCAGTTCCTATGGGACGGCTAGCAATCAGCCCCAGCATTTT. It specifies CASSSYGTASNQPQHF.